This entry is about one T cell receptor beta chain. Recruits, aged roughly 18 to 95 years, lived in 24 US areas. The sample originates from a study of blood T cell repertoires in COVID-19. The CDR3 loop spans 14 amino acids. Germline-derived CDR1 and CDR2 are SGHRS and YFSETQ. V lost 4 bases, J lost 2 bases, and 12 bases lay in between. The table came from immunoSEQ multiplex PCR; TCRdb's copy has only in-frame clones and leaves some out. The sample gives fewer than 250,000 clones, 85% to 90% of which show up once; around 0.8% is in the top ten. The sequenced sample was PBMCs or T cells enriched from blood (not recorded which). This receptor was taken from a man between 45 and 60 years old who had been exposed to COVID-19. V usage is TRBV5-1 and J usage is TRBJ1-2; possibly TRBD1 for D (6 bases). The DNA of the CDR3 is TGCGCCAGCAGCACGGGACACTTCAACTATGGCTACACCTTC. Translated, it gives CASSTGHFNYGYTF.